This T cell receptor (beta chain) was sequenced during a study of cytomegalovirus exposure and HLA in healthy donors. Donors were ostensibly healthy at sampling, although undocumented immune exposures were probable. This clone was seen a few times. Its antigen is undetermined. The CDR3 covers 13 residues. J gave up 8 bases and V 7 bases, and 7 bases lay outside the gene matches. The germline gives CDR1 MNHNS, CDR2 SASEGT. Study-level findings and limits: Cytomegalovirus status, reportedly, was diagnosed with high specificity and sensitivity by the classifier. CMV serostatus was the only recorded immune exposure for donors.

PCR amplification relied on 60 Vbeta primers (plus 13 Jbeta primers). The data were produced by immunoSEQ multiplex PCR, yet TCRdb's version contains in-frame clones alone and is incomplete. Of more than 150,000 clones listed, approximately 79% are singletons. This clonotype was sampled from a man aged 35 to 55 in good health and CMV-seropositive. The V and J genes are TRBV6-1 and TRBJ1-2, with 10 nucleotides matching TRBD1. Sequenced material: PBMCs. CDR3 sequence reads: CASTLKTGGGYTF. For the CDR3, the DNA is TGTGCCAGCACCCTGAAGACAGGGGGCGGCTACACCTTC.